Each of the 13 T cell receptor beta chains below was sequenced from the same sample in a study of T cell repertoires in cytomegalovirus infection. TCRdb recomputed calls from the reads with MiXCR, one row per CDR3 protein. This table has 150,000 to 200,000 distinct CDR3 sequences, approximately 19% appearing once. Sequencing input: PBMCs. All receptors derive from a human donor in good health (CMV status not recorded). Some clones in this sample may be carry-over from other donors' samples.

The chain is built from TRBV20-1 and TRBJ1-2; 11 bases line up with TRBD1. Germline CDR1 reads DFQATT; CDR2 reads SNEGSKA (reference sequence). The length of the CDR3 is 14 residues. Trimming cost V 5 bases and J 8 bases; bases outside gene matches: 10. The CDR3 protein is CSARPGQGAWGYTF. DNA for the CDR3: TGCAGTGCTCGCCCTGGACAGGGGGCTTGGGGCTACACCTTC.

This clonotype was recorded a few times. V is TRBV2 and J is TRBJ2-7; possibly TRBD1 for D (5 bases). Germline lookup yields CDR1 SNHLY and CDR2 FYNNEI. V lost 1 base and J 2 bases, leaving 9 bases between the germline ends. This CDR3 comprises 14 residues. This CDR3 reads CASSEVRGPYEQYF. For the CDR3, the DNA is TGTGCCAGCAGTGAAGTAAGGGGTCCCTACGAGCAGTACTTC.

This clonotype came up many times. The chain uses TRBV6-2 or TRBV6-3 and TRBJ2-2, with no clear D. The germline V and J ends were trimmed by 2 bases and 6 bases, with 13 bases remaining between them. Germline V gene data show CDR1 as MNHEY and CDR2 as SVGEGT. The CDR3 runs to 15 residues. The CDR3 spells CASSYVGISSGELFF. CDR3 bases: TGTGCCAGCAGTTACGTGGGTATCTCTTCCGGGGAGCTGTTTTTT.

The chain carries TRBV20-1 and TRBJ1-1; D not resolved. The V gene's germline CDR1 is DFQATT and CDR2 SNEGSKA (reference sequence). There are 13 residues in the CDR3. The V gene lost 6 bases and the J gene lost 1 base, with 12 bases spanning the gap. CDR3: CSAKRVGNTEAFF. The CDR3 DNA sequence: TGCAGTGCCAAAAGGGTGGGGAACACTGAAGCTTTCTTT.

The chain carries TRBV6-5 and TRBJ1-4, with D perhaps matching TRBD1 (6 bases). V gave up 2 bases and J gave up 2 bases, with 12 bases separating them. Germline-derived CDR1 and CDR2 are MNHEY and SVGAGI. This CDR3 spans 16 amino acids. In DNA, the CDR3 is TGTGCCAGCAGTTACGGACAGCATGATACTAATGAAAAACTGTTTTTT. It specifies CASSYGQHDTNEKLFF.

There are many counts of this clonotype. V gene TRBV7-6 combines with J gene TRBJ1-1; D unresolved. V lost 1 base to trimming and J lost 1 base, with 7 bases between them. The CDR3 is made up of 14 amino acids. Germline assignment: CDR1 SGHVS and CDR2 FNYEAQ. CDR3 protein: CASSLEIRNTEAFF. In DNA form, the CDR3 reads TGTGCCAGCAGCTTAGAGATTCGGAACACTGAAGCTTTCTTT.

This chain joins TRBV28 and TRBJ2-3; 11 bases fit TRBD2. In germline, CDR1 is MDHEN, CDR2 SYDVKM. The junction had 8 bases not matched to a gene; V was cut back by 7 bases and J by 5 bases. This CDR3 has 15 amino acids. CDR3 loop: CASTLSGRGVDTQYF. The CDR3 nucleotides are TGTGCCAGCACTCTTAGCGGGAGGGGCGTAGATACGCAGTATTTT.

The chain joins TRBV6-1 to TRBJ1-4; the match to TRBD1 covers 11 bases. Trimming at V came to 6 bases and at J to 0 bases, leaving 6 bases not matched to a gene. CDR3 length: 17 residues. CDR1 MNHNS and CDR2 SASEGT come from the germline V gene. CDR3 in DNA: TGTGCCAGCAGAGATCCGGGACAGGGGGCAACTAATGAAAAACTGTTTTTT. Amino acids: CASRDPGQGATNEKLFF.

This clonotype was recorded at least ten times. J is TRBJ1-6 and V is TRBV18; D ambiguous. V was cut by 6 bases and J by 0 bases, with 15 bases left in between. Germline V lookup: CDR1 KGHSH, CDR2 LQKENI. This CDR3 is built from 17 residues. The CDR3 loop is CASSRGRTSSYNSPLHF. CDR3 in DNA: TGTGCCAGCTCCCGCGGACGCACGAGCTCCTATAATTCACCCCTCCACTTT.

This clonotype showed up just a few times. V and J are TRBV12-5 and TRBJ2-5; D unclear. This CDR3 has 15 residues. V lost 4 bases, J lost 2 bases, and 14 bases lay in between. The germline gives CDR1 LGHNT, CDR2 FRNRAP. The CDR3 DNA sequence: TGTGCTAGTGGTTCCGGATCACGGACGCAAGAGACCCAGTACTTC. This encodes CASGSGSRTQETQYF.

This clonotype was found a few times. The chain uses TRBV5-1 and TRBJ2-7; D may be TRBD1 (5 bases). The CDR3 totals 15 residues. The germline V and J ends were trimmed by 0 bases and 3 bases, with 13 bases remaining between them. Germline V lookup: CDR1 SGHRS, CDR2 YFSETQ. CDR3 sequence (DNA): TGCGCCAGCAGCTTGGATTGGGGCCCATTCTACGAGCAGTACTTC. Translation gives CASSLDWGPFYEQYF.

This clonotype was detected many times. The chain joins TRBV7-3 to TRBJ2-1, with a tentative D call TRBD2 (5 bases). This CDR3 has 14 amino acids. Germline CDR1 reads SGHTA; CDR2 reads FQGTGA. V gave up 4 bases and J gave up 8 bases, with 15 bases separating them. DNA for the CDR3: TGTGCCAGCAGCTCATCCTCTGGGAGCGATGAGCAGTTCTTC. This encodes CASSSSSGSDEQFF.

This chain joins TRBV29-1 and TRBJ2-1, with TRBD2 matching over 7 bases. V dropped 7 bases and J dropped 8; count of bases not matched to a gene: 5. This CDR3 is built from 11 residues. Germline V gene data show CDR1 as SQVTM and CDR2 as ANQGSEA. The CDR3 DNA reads TGCAGCGCGGGGAGGGCTGATGAGCAGTTCTTC. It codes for CSAGRADEQFF.